This record looks at one T cell receptor beta chain sequence and its context. This CDR3 has 15 residues. The V gene end was trimmed by 6 bases and the J gene end by 10 bases; junction bases not matched to a gene: 11. Germline V gene data show CDR1 as MGHDK and CDR2 as SYGVNS. Alongside a J-beta primer mix, a sample-barcoded 5' primer served in a second PCR lasting about 7 to 11 cycles. With 12 random nucleotides, a template-switch adaptor tagged each individual cDNA molecule. All samples yielded 2.5 million or more CDR3-containing paired-end reads. In TCRdb, the 5' RACE reads were re-called with MiXCR into one record per CDR3 protein. The sample yields hundreds of thousands of distinct CDR3 sequences, under 45% seen once. This sample is part of a study of blood T cells in healthy people across ages.

Sample: blood. The clonotype comes from a man aged 55 to 69 in good health. The chain is built from TRBV25-1 and TRBJ1-6; the match to TRBD1 covers 8 bases. CDR3 in amino acids: CASSRIDRGNSPLHF. The CDR3 DNA reads as TGTGCCAGCAGCCGGATAGACAGGGGAAACTCACCCCTCCACTTT.